The 26 T cell receptor beta chains below all came from one sample that was sequenced in a study of T cells after posttransplantation cyclophosphamide. The data were produced by immunoSEQ multiplex PCR, yet TCRdb's version contains in-frame clones alone and is incomplete. In the table there are tens of thousands of clones, 80% to 90% of which are singletons. Sequenced material: PBMCs. The receptors were gathered from a man aged 45-65 years.

The genes are TRBV30 and TRBJ2-3; TRBD1 agrees at 8 bases. Unmatched junction bases numbered 3, after V lost 5 bases and J lost 5 bases. The CDR3 length is 12 residues. From germline, CDR1 is GTSNPN and CDR2 SVGIG (reference sequence). CDR3 DNA sequence: TGTGCCTGGGACAGGGGAAAAGATACGCAGTATTTT. Translated, it gives CAWDRGKDTQYF.

The V call is TRBV7-2, the J call TRBJ2-7; 12 bases agree with TRBD2. Trimming at V came to 5 bases and at J to 3 bases, leaving 5 bases not matched to a gene. From germline, CDR1 is SGHTA and CDR2 FQGNSA. This CDR3 spans 15 amino acids. In DNA, the CDR3 is TGTGCCAGCAGCAACCTAGCGGGGGGGTTCTACGAGCAGTACTTC. Amino acid sequence: CASSNLAGGFYEQYF.

The chain uses TRBV5-1 and TRBJ2-1; TRBD2 agrees at 7 bases. Germline-derived CDR1 and CDR2 are SGHRS and YFSETQ. This CDR3 comprises 15 residues. J lost 4 bases, V lost 4 bases, and 8 bases had no gene match. CDR3 sequence: CASSLGLGVYNEQFF. The CDR3 region has the DNA TGCGCCAGCAGCCTAGGACTAGGAGTGTACAATGAGCAGTTCTTC.

The genes are TRBV10-1 and TRBJ2-5; D ambiguous. Germline V gene sequence: CDR1 WNHNN, CDR2 SYGVQD (reference sequence). CDR3 size: 12 residues. The V gene lost 5 bases and the J gene lost 4 bases, with 8 bases spanning the gap. The CDR3 DNA follows: TGCGCCAGCAGTCCAGATTTAGAGACCCAGTACTTC. This sequence encodes CASSPDLETQYF.

The chain couples TRBV9 to TRBJ2-7; 8 bases map to TRBD2. Germline V lookup: CDR1 SGDLS, CDR2 YYNGEE. V lost 4 bases and J lost 6; bases outside the gene matches: 9. The CDR3 totals 14 residues. As DNA, the CDR3 is TGTGCCAGCAGCTTCGGGACTAGTCGCGGCGAGCAGTACTTC. The encoded protein is CASSFGTSRGEQYF. The full variable domain, in which reference TRBV9 and TRBJ2-7 provide the parts outside the CDR3, is DSGVTQTPKHLITATGQRVTLRCSPRSGDLSVYWYQQSLDQGLQFLIQYYNGEERAKGNILERFSAQQFPDLHSELNLSSLELGDSALYFCASSFGTSRGEQYFGPGTRLTVT.

This chain uses TRBV7-8 with TRBJ1-5, with a tentative D call TRBD1 (6 bases). Germline V CDR1 and CDR2: SGHVS, FQNEAQ. The CDR3 contains 16 residues. The V end was cut by 2 bases, the J end by 0 bases, with 11 bases between. In nucleotides, the CDR3 is TGTGCCAGCAGCTTAACGACAGGTTATAGCAATCAGCCCCAGCATTTT. This translates into CASSLTTGYSNQPQHF.

V is TRBV27 and J is TRBJ1-2, with TRBD1 as a possible D gene (6 bases). Germline V gene sequence: CDR1 MNHEY, CDR2 SMNVEV (reference sequence). V lost 5 bases, J lost 5 bases, and 18 bases lay in between. The CDR3 is made up of 15 amino acids. CDR3 in DNA: TGTGCCAGCAGTCCCTATAGGACAGACATATATGGCTACACCTTC. Translating gives CASSPYRTDIYGYTF.

This chain connects TRBV20-1 to TRBJ1-2; a weak D match, TRBD1 (5 bases). Per germline, CDR1 DFQATT and CDR2 SNEGSKA (reference sequence). This CDR3 spans 11 amino acids. Trimming stripped 5 bases from V and 4 bases from J, with 8 bases between. CDR3 sequence (DNA): TGCAGTGCTCAGGACATCTATGGCTACACCTTC. Its translation: CSAQDIYGYTF.

The V call is TRBV19, the J call TRBJ2-6, with D perhaps matching TRBD1 (5 bases). The V gene lost 7 bases and the J gene lost 1 base, with 11 bases spanning the gap. This CDR3 spans 15 amino acids. Germline V gene sequence: CDR1 LNHDA, CDR2 SQIVND (reference sequence). The CDR3: CASTRQNSGANVLTF. CDR3 DNA: TGTGCCAGTACTCGACAGAATTCTGGGGCCAACGTCCTGACTTTC.

The chain is built from TRBV5-1 and TRBJ2-2, with a possible D match to TRBD1 (5 bases). CDR3 length equals 17 residues. Germline V CDR1 and CDR2: SGHRS, YFSETQ. V was trimmed by 4 bases and J by 6 bases, leaving 22 bases between them. CDR3 DNA sequence: TGCGCCAGCAGCCTTCTCCCGGTTCAGGGTTTAGCCGGGGAGCTGTTTTTT. This encodes CASSLLPVQGLAGELFF. Supplemented by reference TRBV5-1 and TRBJ2-2, the full variable domain reads KAGVTQTPRYLIKTRGQQVTLSCSPISGHRSVSWYQQTPGQGLQFLFEYFSETQRNKGNFPGRFSGRQFSNSRSEMNVSTLELGDSALYLCASSLLPVQGLAGELFFGEGSRLTVL.

This clone has only a few counts. This rearrangement joins TRBV7-9 to TRBJ1-1; D unclear. Germline V gene lookup returns CDR1 SEHNR and CDR2 FQNEAQ (reference sequence). The CDR3 has 14 amino acids. Trimming took 2 bases from V and 2 from J, leaving 9 bases between them. In nucleotides, the CDR3 is TGTGCCAGCAGCTTACGAGCGCCCAACACTGAAGCTTTCTTT. Its translation: CASSLRAPNTEAFF.

V and J are TRBV21-1 and TRBJ2-1; the D segment call TRBD2 is taken from the table without a DNA check. TRBV21-1 is an annotated pseudogene. The CDR3 sequence is 17 residues long. The DNA of the CDR3 is TGTGCCAGCAGCAACCCTAGCGGGGGGGCCGGGTACAATGAGCAGTTCTTC. Its protein product is CASSNPSGGAGYNEQFF.

This CDR3 is CAISASGSLNEQFF. The CDR3 bases are TGTGCCATCAGCGCTAGCGGGAGCTTGAATGAGCAGTTCTTC. The chain combines TRBV10-3 with TRBJ2-1, with 10 bases identical to TRBD2. The CDR3 is 14 residues long. V shed 6 bases and J 7 bases; nucleotides not matched to a gene: 6. In germline, CDR1 is ENHRY, CDR2 SYGVKD.

The V gene is TRBV7-2, the J gene TRBJ2-2; D perhaps matches TRBD2 (6 bases). Trimming took off 4 bases at V and 1 base at J, with 7 bases between the two ends. The CDR3 has 14 amino acids. Germline CDR1 is SGHTA and CDR2 is FQGNSA. For the CDR3, the DNA is TGTGCCAGCAGCTACGGGGGGAACACCGGGGAGCTGTTTTTT. It specifies CASSYGGNTGELFF.

The chain uses TRBV5-5 and TRBJ2-7, with a possible D match to TRBD1 (6 bases). Trimming removed 3 bases at V and 3 bases at J, with 7 bases between. This CDR3 has 12 amino acids. Germline CDR1 and CDR2: SGHKS and YYEKEE (reference sequence). Here the CDR3 DNA reads TGTGCCAGCAGCTCACAGGGCTACGAGCAGTACTTC. Translation gives CASSSQGYEQYF.

J is TRBJ1-1 and V is TRBV6-1; no definite D call. Germline V gene data show CDR1 as MNHNS and CDR2 as SASEGT. V was shortened by 2 bases and J by 2 bases, with 12 bases between the two germline ends. The CDR3 contains 15 residues. The CDR3 loop reads CASSEITVPNTEAFF. CDR3 DNA: TGTGCCAGCAGTGAAATAACAGTACCTAACACTGAAGCTTTCTTT.

V usage is TRBV18 and J usage is TRBJ2-3, with D perhaps matching TRBD1 (6 bases). Trimming took 3 bases from V and 6 from J, leaving 16 bases between them. From germline, CDR1 is KGHSH and CDR2 LQKENI. The CDR3 runs 15 residues. CDR3 DNA: TGTGCCAGCTCACCTTTCTCTACAGGGTCGGATACGCAGTATTTT. It translates to CASSPFSTGSDTQYF.

This rearrangement joins TRBV27 to TRBJ2-6, with a weak D call TRBD2 (5 bases). CDR3 length equals 16 residues. The V gene's germline CDR1 is MNHEY and CDR2 SMNVEV (reference sequence). The V end was cut by 2 bases, the J end by 0 bases, with 8 bases between. CDR3 protein: CASSLEGYSGANVLTF. The CDR3 bases are TGTGCCAGCAGTTTAGAGGGTTACTCTGGGGCCAACGTCCTGACTTTC.

This clone was seen a few times. V usage is TRBV2 and J usage is TRBJ2-5; 7 bases map to TRBD2. V was pared by 5 bases and J by 6 bases, with 12 bases of the junction left unmatched. Germline lookup yields CDR1 SNHLY and CDR2 FYNNEI. The CDR3 is made up of 15 amino acids. CDR3 coding DNA: TGTGCCAGCAGTCCCCGGGCAGGGACTAACAAGACCCAGTACTTC. Translation: CASSPRAGTNKTQYF.

V gene TRBV7-6 combines with J gene TRBJ1-1, with TRBD1 matching over 9 bases. The germline CDR1 and CDR2 sequences are SGHVS and FNYEAQ. This CDR3 contains 13 residues. The V and J ends lost 5 bases and 6 bases, in that order; junction bases with no gene match: 4. The CDR3 DNA reads as TGTGCCAGCAGCAAGGACAGGGGAGCTGAAGCTTTCTTT. As protein: CASSKDRGAEAFF.

This clone appeared once. This chain joins TRBV5-8 and TRBJ2-6; 7 bases line up with TRBD1. Trimming removed 6 bases from V and 2 bases from J; junction bases left unmatched: 8. Germline CDR1 and CDR2: SGHTS and YDEGEE. The CDR3 covers 16 residues. CDR3 in amino acids: CASIPTGLAGANVLTF. The CDR3 region has the DNA TGTGCCAGCATCCCGACAGGGCTAGCTGGGGCCAACGTCCTGACTTTC.

This clone was found once. For the CDR3, the DNA is TGCGCCAGCAGCTTGGAAACTTTTAGCTCCTACGAGCAGTACTTC. Translated: CASSLETFSSYEQYF. The chain couples TRBV5-1 to TRBJ2-7; D is unresolved. V lost 0 bases, J lost 0 bases, and 10 bases lay in between. Germline loops: CDR1 SGHRS, CDR2 YFSETQ. The CDR3 spans 15 residues.

The chain employs TRBV28 and TRBJ1-3; maybe TRBD1 (6 bases). The germline gives CDR1 MDHEN, CDR2 SYDVKM. The CDR3 contains 15 residues. V lost 6 bases to trimming and J lost 2 bases, with 14 bases between them. The CDR3 here is CASSPFGTTGNTIYF. DNA for the CDR3: TGTGCCAGCAGCCCCTTCGGGACAACTGGAAACACCATATATTTT.

V is TRBV20-1 and J is TRBJ2-5; perhaps TRBD1 as D (5 bases). The CDR3 loop spans 10 amino acids. The V end lost 2 bases, the J end lost 7 bases, and 5 bases lay between the germline ends. The germline gives CDR1 DFQATT, CDR2 SNEGSKA (reference sequence). CDR3 amino acids: CSARRGTQYF. The CDR3, as DNA: TGCAGTGCTAGAAGGGGGACCCAGTACTTC.

This clone showed up just a few times. The genes are TRBV11-2 and TRBJ2-3, with 9 bases lining up with TRBD1. Germline V gene data show CDR1 as SGHAT and CDR2 as FQNNGV. V gave up 7 bases and J gave up 1 base; unmatched junction bases: 9. The CDR3 consists of 16 residues. The CDR3: CASMRIRTGGTDTQYF. In DNA, the CDR3 is TGTGCCAGCATGCGAATTAGGACAGGGGGCACAGATACGCAGTATTTT.

V and J are TRBV12-5 and TRBJ1-5; 9 positions agree with TRBD1. The germline V gene has CDR1 LGHNT and CDR2 FRNRAP. This CDR3 contains 15 residues. V trimming: 4 bases; J trimming: 1 base; junction bases outside the gene matches: 2. The CDR3 here is CASGSGQGSNQPQHF. Written as DNA, the CDR3 is TGTGCTAGTGGTTCTGGACAGGGGAGCAATCAGCCCCAGCATTTT.